The present TCR beta chain was sequenced within a study of blood T cell repertoires in COVID-19. Overall study: PBMCs, B-cell-depleted T cells, or T cells provided the cDNA or gDNA that made up the material.

CDR1 and CDR2 (germline): MDHEN, SYDVKM. Trimming left V 3 bases short and J 3 bases short, with 9 bases between. The CDR3 contains 14 residues. Generated by immunoSEQ multiplex PCR, the TCRdb table keeps only in-frame clones and is missing some. The sample holds about 430,000 clones; 70% to 90% are singletons and the top ten take roughly 1.4%. V is TRBV28 and J is TRBJ1-5; D possibly corresponds to TRBD1 (5 bases). Material: PBMCs or T cells enriched from blood (not recorded which). The origin of this receptor is a woman aged 18-29 years who had been exposed to COVID-19. The CDR3 is CASSFPQDNQPQHF. The CDR3 DNA reads as TGTGCCAGCAGTTTCCCACAGGACAATCAGCCCCAGCATTTT.